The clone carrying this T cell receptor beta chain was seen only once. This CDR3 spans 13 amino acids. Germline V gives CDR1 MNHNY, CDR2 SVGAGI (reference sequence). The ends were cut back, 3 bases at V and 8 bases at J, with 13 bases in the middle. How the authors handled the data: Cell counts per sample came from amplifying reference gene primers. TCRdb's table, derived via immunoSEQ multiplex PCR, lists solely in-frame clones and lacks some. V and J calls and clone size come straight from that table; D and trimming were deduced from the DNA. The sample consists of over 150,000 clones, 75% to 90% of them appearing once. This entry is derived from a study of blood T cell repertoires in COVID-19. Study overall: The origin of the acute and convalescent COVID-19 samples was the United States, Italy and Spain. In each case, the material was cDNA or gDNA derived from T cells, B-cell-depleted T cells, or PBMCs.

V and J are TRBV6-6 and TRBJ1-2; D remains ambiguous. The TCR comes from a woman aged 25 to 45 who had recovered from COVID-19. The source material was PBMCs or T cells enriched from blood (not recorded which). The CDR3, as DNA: TGTGCCAGCAGTTATCCTCAGATTACGGGCTACACCTTC. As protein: CASSYPQITGYTF.